This TCR beta chain is from a study of glioma-infiltrating T cells. Turning to the study itself: Blood libraries targeted about 4- to 11-fold coverage of 850,000 to 1,000,000 T cells.

Trimming took 1 base from V and 7 from J, leaving 14 bases between them. The CDR3 sequence is 15 residues long. Germline V gives CDR1 SGHTA, CDR2 FQGNSA. Study-wide results and limits: Tissue-blood divergence was below expectation in non-neoplastic patients, above in gliomas.

TCR alpha and beta CDR3 regions were amplified from RNA using iRepertoire nested multiplex PCR. TCRdb itself ran the multiplex PCR reads through MiXCR, one entry per CDR3 protein. The table includes about 400,000 distinct CDR3 sequences, roughly two fifths detected once. This clonotype was seen a handful of times. What it binds is unknown. The chain links TRBV7-2 to TRBJ2-1; weak D call: TRBD1 (5 bases). Source material: glioma tissue, nonneoplastic brain tissue, or PBMCs (not recorded which). This receptor was taken from a human donor with low-grade glioma or glioblastoma, undergoing nonglioma brain surgery, or in good health (not recorded which). CDR3 region: CASSLDTGRFNEQFF. The DNA for the CDR3 is TGTGCCAGCAGCTTAGACACAGGACGATTTAATGAGCAGTTCTTC.